This TCR beta chain was sequenced for a study of regulatory T cells in long-lasting Graves disease. Study in general: Newly diagnosed Graves' patients took antithyroid drugs under 3 months. Study conclusions and caveats: Among samples with persistent disease, TRBV28, TRBJ1-2 and TRBJ2-5 were favored.

Specified time point: newly diagnosed GD, antithyroid drugs for less than 3 months. Extracted RNA from PBMCs served as the source of the TCR library. According to the study, TCR beta libraries were built with iRepertoire HTBI primers and CDR3-region Arm-PCR. TCRdb recomputed calls from the multiplex PCR reads with MiXCR, one row per CDR3 protein. The sample yields about 360,000 distinct CDR3 sequences, about 16% seen once. This clonotype is medium-sized in the sample. As yet, its antigen is unknown. Per the germline V gene, CDR1 is DFQATT and CDR2 is SNEGSKA (reference sequence). J gave up 2 bases and V 3 bases, and 12 bases lay outside the gene matches. The CDR3 sequence is 17 residues long. The data were also submitted as part of a second study, on T cells in Graves' hyperthyroidism and ophthalmopathy.

This sequence was found in a young woman with Graves disease. The sample here was peripheral blood mononuclear cells (PBMCs), taken at new diagnosis, from a patient treated with antithyroid drugs. J is TRBJ2-1 and V is TRBV20-1; 8 nucleotides line up with TRBD2. The CDR3 DNA is TGCAGTGCTAGTCGGCCAGCGGGAGTCCCTCCCTACAATGAGCAGTTCTTC. Protein sequence: CSASRPAGVPPYNEQFF.